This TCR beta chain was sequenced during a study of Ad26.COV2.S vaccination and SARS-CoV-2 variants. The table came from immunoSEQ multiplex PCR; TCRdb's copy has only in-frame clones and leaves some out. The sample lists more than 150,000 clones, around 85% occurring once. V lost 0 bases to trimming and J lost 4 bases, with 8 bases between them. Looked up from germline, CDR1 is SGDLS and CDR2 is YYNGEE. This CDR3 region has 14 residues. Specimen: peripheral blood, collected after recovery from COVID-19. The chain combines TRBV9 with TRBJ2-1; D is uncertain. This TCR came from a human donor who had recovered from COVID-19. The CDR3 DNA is TGTGCCAGCAGCGTAGGAACGGTTTACAATGAGCAGTTCTTC. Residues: CASSVGTVYNEQFF.